These 8 T cell receptor beta chains were sequenced from one sample in a study of control samples from healthy donors and cancer patients. Assay used: immunoSEQ multiplex PCR; TCRdb lists only in-frame clones, some missing. The data hold some 66,000 clones, with almost 85% observed a single time. The sample was blood. These receptors were obtained from a man aged 40-50 years in good health.

This chain joins TRBV6-2 or TRBV6-3 and TRBJ1-5, with a possible D match to TRBD1 (6 bases). CDR3 length: 16 residues. Germline CDR1 reads MNHEY; CDR2 reads SVGEGT. The V gene lost 6 bases and the J gene lost 6 bases, with 21 bases spanning the gap. The CDR3 region is CASSDLQGGAGQPQHF. In DNA form, the CDR3 reads TGTGCCAGCAGCGACCTACAGGGAGGGGCTGGTCAGCCCCAGCATTTT.

The chain carries TRBV4-3 and TRBJ2-3, with TRBD2 matching 9 bases. The V segment lost 4 bases and the J segment 2 bases; nucleotides outside the gene matches: 10. Looked up from germline, CDR1 is LGHNA and CDR2 is YSLEER. CDR3 length equals 17 residues. The CDR3 DNA follows: TGCGCCAGCAGCCCCGACCTACCTAGCGGGGACACAGATACGCAGTATTTT. This translates into CASSPDLPSGDTDTQYF.

In its sample, this clone was seen a few times. This sequence joins TRBV29-1 and TRBJ2-3, with TRBD1 identical over 8 bases. CDR1 is SQVTM and CDR2 is ANQGSEA in the germline V gene. J was trimmed by 1 base and V by 7 bases; bases with no gene match: 13. The length of the CDR3 is 16 residues. The CDR3 is CSGVGRQGQGTDTQYF. As DNA, the CDR3 is TGCAGCGGGGTGGGTCGGCAGGGACAGGGCACAGATACGCAGTATTTT.

The V and J genes are TRBV6-5 and TRBJ1-2; 8 nucleotides align to TRBD1. Germline CDR1 reads MNHEY; CDR2 reads SVGAGI. V was pared by 7 bases and J by 8 bases, with 15 bases of the junction left unmatched. CDR3 length equals 15 residues. CDR3 loop: CASTITEDRASGYTF. The CDR3 DNA reads TGTGCCAGCACTATCACTGAGGACAGGGCGAGCGGCTACACCTTC.

The chain joins TRBV6-1 to TRBJ1-2; 8 bases map to TRBD1. The CDR3 totals 17 residues. Germline-derived CDR1 and CDR2 are MNHNS and SASEGT. Unmatched junction bases numbered 14, after V lost 0 bases and J lost 8 bases. As DNA, the CDR3 is TGTGCCAGCAGTGAAGCTATCTCGACAGGGGCTGGCTACGGCTACACCTTC. This translates into CASSEAISTGAGYGYTF.

In this sample, this clone is medium-sized (0.01 to 0.1%). The genes are TRBV29-1 and TRBJ2-2, with D perhaps TRBD2 (5 bases). This CDR3 has 13 residues. In germline, CDR1 is SQVTM, CDR2 ANQGSEA. The V gene lost 7 bases and the J gene lost 4 bases, with 13 bases spanning the gap. For the CDR3, the DNA is TGCAGCGGTTCACTAGAAGCCACCGGGGAGCTGTTTTTT. Encoded protein: CSGSLEATGELFF.

This clone is medium-sized in the sample. The chain's CDR3 is CASSVNPSGGSQETQYF. The DNA of the CDR3 is TGTGCCAGCAGCGTAAACCCGAGCGGGGGTTCCCAAGAGACCCAGTACTTC. The V and J genes are TRBV9 and TRBJ2-5, with 8 bases that match TRBD2. This CDR3 comprises 17 residues. Losses at the gene ends were 1 base for V and 1 base for J; bases not matched to a gene: 9. Germline V lookup: CDR1 SGDLS, CDR2 YYNGEE.

V gene TRBV6-5 combines with J gene TRBJ1-3; TRBD1 aligns across 7 bases. CDR1 and CDR2 from the germline V gene are MNHEY and SVGAGI. The V and J ends lost 2 bases and 0 bases, in that order; junction bases with no gene match: 4. This CDR3 is 16 amino acids long. The CDR3 spells CASSYRQGSSGNTIYF. DNA for the CDR3: TGTGCCAGCAGTTACCGACAGGGAAGCTCTGGAAACACCATATATTTT.